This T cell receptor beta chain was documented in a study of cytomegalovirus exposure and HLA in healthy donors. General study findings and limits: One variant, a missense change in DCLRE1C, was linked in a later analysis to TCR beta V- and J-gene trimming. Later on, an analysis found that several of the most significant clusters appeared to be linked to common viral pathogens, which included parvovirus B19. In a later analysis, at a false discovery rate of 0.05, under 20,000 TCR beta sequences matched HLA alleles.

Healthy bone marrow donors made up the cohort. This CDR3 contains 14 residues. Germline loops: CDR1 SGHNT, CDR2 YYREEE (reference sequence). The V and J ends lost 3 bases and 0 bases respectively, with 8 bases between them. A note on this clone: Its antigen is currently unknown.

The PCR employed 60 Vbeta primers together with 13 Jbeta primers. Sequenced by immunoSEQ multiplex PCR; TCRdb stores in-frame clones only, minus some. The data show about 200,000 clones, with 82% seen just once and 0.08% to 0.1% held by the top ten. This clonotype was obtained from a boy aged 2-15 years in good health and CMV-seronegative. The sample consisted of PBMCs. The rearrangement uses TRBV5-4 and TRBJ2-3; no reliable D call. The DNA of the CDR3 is TGTGCCAGCAGCTCAAAGACTAGCACAGATACGCAGTATTTT. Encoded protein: CASSSKTSTDTQYF.